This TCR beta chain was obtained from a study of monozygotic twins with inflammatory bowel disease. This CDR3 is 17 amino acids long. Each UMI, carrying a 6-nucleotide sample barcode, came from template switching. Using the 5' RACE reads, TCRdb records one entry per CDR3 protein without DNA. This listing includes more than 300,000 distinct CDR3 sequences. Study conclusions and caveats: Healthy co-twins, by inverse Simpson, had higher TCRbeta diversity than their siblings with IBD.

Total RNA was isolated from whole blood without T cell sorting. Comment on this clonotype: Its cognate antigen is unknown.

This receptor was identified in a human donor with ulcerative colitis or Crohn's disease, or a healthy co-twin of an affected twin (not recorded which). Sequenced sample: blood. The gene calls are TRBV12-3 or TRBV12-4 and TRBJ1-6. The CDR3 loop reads CASTLLGGDRPISPLHF.